This TCR beta chain came from a study of blood T cell repertoires in COVID-19. Study details: Samples representing acute and convalescent COVID-19 were sourced from the United States, Italy and Spain.

This clone was detected once. This table comes from immunoSEQ multiplex PCR, and its TCRdb copy is limited to in-frame clones, with some not included. The sample lists around 140,000 clones, approximately 87% occurring once. Researchers sorted participants into cohorts using their self-reported clinical history. Germline V CDR1 and CDR2: KGHSH, LQKENI. CDR3 length equals 17 residues. V lost 2 bases to trimming and J lost 0 bases, with 13 bases between them. The sequence was collected from a man aged 55 to 70 who had recovered from COVID-19. The chain combines TRBV18 with TRBJ1-4; the D gene is possibly TRBD1 (6 bases). Sequences were obtained from PBMCs or T cells enriched from blood (not recorded which). Here the CDR3 reads CASSPSTGVTTNEKLFF. The CDR3 DNA is TGTGCCAGCTCACCATCGACAGGAGTTACAACTAATGAAAAACTGTTTTTT.